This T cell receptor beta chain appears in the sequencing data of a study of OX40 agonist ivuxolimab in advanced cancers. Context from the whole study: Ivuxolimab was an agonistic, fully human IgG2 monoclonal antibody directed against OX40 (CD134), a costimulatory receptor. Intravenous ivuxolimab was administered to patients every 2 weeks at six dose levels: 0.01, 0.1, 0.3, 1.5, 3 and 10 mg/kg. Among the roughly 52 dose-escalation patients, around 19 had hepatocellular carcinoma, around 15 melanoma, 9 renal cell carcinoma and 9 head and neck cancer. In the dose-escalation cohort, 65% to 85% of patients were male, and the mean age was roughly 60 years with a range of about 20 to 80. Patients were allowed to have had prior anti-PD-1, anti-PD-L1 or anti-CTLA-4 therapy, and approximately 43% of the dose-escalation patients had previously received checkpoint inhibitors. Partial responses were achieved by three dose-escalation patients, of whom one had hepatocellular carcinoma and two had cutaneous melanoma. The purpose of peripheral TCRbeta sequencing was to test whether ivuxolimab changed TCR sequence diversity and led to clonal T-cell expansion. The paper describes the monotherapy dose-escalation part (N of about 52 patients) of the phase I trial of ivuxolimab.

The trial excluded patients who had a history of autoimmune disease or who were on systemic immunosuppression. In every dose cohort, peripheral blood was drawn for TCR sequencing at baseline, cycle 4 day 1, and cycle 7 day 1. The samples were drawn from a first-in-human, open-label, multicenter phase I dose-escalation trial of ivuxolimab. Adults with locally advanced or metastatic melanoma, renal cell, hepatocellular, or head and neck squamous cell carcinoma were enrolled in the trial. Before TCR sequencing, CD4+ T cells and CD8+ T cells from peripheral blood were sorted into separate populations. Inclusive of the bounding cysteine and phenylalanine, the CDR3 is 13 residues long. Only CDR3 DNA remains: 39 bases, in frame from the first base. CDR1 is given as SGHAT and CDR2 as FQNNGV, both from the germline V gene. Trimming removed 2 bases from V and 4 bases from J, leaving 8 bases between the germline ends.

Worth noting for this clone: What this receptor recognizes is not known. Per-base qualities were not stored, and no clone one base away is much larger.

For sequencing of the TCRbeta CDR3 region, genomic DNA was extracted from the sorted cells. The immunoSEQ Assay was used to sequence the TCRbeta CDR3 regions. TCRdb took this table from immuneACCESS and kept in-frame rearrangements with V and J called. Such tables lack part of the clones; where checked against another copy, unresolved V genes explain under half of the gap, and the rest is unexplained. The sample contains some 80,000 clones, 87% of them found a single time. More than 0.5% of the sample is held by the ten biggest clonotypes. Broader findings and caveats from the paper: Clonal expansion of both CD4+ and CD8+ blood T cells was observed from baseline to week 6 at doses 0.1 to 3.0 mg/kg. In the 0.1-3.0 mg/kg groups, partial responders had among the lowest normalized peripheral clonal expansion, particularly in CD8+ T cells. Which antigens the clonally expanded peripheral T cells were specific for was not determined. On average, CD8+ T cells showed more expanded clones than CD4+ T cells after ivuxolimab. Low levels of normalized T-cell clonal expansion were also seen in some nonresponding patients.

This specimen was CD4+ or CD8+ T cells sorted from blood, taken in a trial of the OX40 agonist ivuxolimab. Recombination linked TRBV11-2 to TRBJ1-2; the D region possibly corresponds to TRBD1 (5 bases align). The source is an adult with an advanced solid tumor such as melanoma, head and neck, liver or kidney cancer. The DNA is TGTGCCAGCAGCTTATCCCAGGGCTATGGCTACACCTTC. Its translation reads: CASSLSQGYGYTF.